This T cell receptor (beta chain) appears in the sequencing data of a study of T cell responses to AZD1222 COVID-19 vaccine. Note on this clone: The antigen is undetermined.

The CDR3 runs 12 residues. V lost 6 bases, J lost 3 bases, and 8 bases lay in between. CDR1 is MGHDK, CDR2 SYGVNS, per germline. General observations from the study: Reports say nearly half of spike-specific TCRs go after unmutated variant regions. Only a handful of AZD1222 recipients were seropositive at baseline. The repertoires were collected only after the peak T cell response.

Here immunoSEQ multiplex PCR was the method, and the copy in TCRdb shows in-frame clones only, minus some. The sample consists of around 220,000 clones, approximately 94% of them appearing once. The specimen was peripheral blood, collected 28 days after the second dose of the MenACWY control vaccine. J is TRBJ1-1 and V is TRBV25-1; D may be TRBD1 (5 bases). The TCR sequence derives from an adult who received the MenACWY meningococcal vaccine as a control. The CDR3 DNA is TGTGCCAGCAGGAACAGGTACACTGAAGCTTTCTTT. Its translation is CASRNRYTEAFF.